Below are 8 T cell receptor beta chains sequenced from a single sample in a study of T cell responses to AZD1222 COVID-19 vaccine. The data were produced by immunoSEQ multiplex PCR, yet TCRdb's version contains in-frame clones alone and is incomplete. The table has about 99,000 clones, roughly 90% seen once. Material: peripheral blood, obtained on day 0 of AZD1222 vaccination. The receptors here all came from an adult in good health.

The gene calls are TRBV18 and TRBJ1-1; a possible D gene is TRBD1 (5 bases). In germline, CDR1 is KGHSH, CDR2 LQKENI. Trimming took 3 bases from V and 1 from J, leaving 12 bases between them. The CDR3 is 15 amino acids. The CDR3 spells CASSPLRQPNTEAFF. The CDR3, as DNA: TGTGCCAGCTCACCCCTTCGACAGCCGAACACTGAAGCTTTCTTT.

The chain joins TRBV7-2 to TRBJ2-5; 13 nucleotides agree with TRBD2. The germline V gene has CDR1 SGHTA and CDR2 FQGNSA. V lost 5 bases, J lost 2 bases, and 8 bases stayed unmatched. The CDR3 is 17 residues long. CDR3 nucleotides: TGTGCCAGCAGCACGAGGACTAGCGGGAGTGTACAAGAGACCCAGTACTTC. The encoded protein is CASSTRTSGSVQETQYF.

The chain combines TRBV19 with TRBJ2-1, with 8 bases fitting TRBD1. Germline V gives CDR1 LNHDA, CDR2 SQIVND (reference sequence). This CDR3 spans 13 amino acids. The J segment lost 8 bases and the V segment lost 3 bases, leaving 3 bases of the junction unmatched. CDR3 protein: CASSITGGYEQFF. DNA for the CDR3: TGTGCCAGTAGTATTACAGGGGGTTATGAGCAGTTCTTC.

The chain recombines TRBV18 with TRBJ1-2, with 8 bases identical to TRBD1. The V gene's germline CDR1 is KGHSH and CDR2 LQKENI. The V and J ends lost 0 bases and 4 bases, in that order; junction bases with no gene match: 7. The length of the CDR3 is 16 residues. CDR3 region: CASSPPDRARAYGYTF. In nucleotides, the CDR3 is TGTGCCAGCTCACCACCGGACAGGGCGCGGGCCTATGGCTACACCTTC.

The genes are TRBV6-5 and TRBJ2-1, with D uncertain. Looked up from germline, CDR1 is MNHEY and CDR2 is SVGAGI. V was shortened by 7 bases and J by 4 bases, with 11 bases between the two germline ends. This CDR3 is 13 amino acids long. CDR3 sequence reads: CASKLQGYNEQFF. The DNA for the CDR3 is TGTGCCAGCAAGCTTCAAGGGTACAATGAGCAGTTCTTC.

The rearrangement joins TRBV28 to TRBJ1-4, with D unclear. This CDR3 has 15 amino acids. Germline V gene data show CDR1 as MDHEN and CDR2 as SYDVKM. V was trimmed by 5 bases and J by 0 bases, leaving 10 bases between them. The CDR3 coding sequence is TGTGCCAGCAGTCCCTACTCCGCAACTAATGAAAAACTGTTTTTT. It codes for CASSPYSATNEKLFF.

This clone was found a few times. The V call is TRBV5-1, the J call TRBJ2-1, with D unclear. The CDR3 covers 15 residues. Trimming took off 0 bases at V and 5 bases at J, with 12 bases between the two ends. Germline-derived CDR1 and CDR2 are SGHRS and YFSETQ. The CDR3 loop is CASSLVLGKNNEQFF. The CDR3, as DNA: TGCGCCAGCAGCTTGGTGCTAGGAAAAAACAATGAGCAGTTCTTC. The full variable domain, in which reference TRBV5-1 and TRBJ2-1 provide the parts outside the CDR3, is KAGVTQTPRYLIKTRGQQVTLSCSPISGHRSVSWYQQTPGQGLQFLFEYFSETQRNKGNFPGRFSGRQFSNSRSEMNVSTLELGDSALYLCASSLVLGKNNEQFFGPGTRLTVL.

The gene calls are TRBV7-9 and TRBJ2-1; 9 nucleotides agree with TRBD1. The germline V gene has CDR1 SEHNR and CDR2 FQNEAQ (reference sequence). The junction had 11 bases not matched to a gene; V was cut back by 5 bases and J by 6 bases. The CDR3 loop spans 16 amino acids. The CDR3 coding sequence is TGTGCCAGCAGCCCGTCCGGGACAGGGATTTTCAATGAGCAGTTCTTC. It encodes CASSPSGTGIFNEQFF.